These T cell receptor beta chains were read from a single sample in a study of blood T cell repertoires in COVID-19. Using immunoSEQ multiplex PCR, the repertoire was profiled, and TCRdb retains in-frame clones only, with some absent. The data show roughly 170,000 clones, with roughly 83% seen just once and approximately 4% held by the top ten. Sample: PBMCs or T cells enriched from blood (not recorded which). Receptor source: a woman aged 45-65 years who had recovered from COVID-19. The CDR3 runs from the conserved cysteine through the conserved F or W. The D gene is left open where the match is weak. Expanded clones are given a class, and other clones once, few, many or no size at all.

V gene	D gene	J gene	clone size	CDR3 protein	CDR3 DNA
TRBV7-9	NA	TRBJ1-3	NA	CASSHRGGAVNTIYF	TGTGCCAGCAGCCACCGAGGGGGGGCTGTAAACACCATATATTTT
TRBV7-2	TRBD1	TRBJ1-2	NA	CASSSAPGQAYGYTF	TGTGCCAGCAGCTCCGCCCCGGGACAGGCTTATGGCTACACCTTC
TRBV9	NA	TRBJ2-3	NA	CASSVGLTTDTQYF	TGTGCCAGCAGCGTAGGACTAACCACAGATACGCAGTATTTT
TRBV12-3/TRBV12-4	NA	TRBJ1-1	once	CASSLQVEEKAFF	TGTGCCAGCAGTCTCCAAGTGGAGGAAAAAGCTTTCTTT
TRBV5-1	TRBD1	TRBJ2-5	NA	CASSRGTGGQETQYF	TGCGCCAGCAGCCGAGGGACAGGGGGACAAGAGACCCAGTACTTC
TRBV27	NA	TRBJ2-2	NA	CASSPPDTIWGLFF	TGTGCCAGCAGTCCCCCGGACACTATTTGGGGGCTGTTTTTT
TRBV7-2	NA	TRBJ1-2	NA	CASSFPGMNYGYTF	TGTGCCAGCAGCTTTCCGGGGATGAACTATGGCTACACCTTC
TRBV19	NA	TRBJ2-5	once	CASSIVGTQETQYF	TGTGCCAGTAGTATTGTTGGCACCCAAGAGACCCAGTACTTC
TRBV6-6	NA	TRBJ1-3	NA	CASSLMPGSGNTIYF	TGTGCCAGCAGTCTCATGCCAGGGTCTGGAAACACCATATATTTT
TRBV7-9	TRBD2	TRBJ2-1	NA	CASSWLAAYNEQFF	TGTGCCAGCAGCTGGCTAGCGGCCTACAATGAGCAGTTCTTC
TRBV12-3/TRBV12-4	TRBD2	TRBJ2-3	NA	CASSLGRGDTQYF	TGTGCCAGCAGTTTGGGGAGGGGTGATACGCAGTATTTT
TRBV7-2	NA	TRBJ1-5	NA	CASSLAGRGNGQPQHF	TGTGCCAGCAGCTTAGCGGGCAGGGGAAACGGTCAGCCCCAGCATTTT
TRBV9	TRBD1	TRBJ2-3	NA	CASSRQGPSTDTQYF	TGTGCCAGCAGCCGACAGGGCCCCTCGACAGATACGCAGTATTTT
TRBV2	TRBD2	TRBJ2-1	NA	CASSEVLAGNEQFF	TGTGCCAGCAGTGAAGTCCTAGCGGGAAATGAGCAGTTCTTC
TRBV18	TRBD2	TRBJ2-3	NA	CASSAGGATDTQYF	TGTGCCAGCTCGGCCGGGGGGGCGACAGATACGCAGTATTTT
TRBV28	NA	TRBJ1-4	NA	CASSVQWEKLFF	TGTGCCAGCAGTGTACAGTGGGAAAAACTGTTTTTT
TRBV6-1	TRBD1	TRBJ1-1	once	CASSERQGYTEAFF	TGTGCCAGCAGTGAACGACAGGGGTACACTGAAGCTTTCTTT
TRBV24-1	TRBD2	TRBJ2-1	once	CATPSGNNEQFF	TGTGCCACCCCTAGCGGGAACAATGAGCAGTTCTTC
TRBV28	NA	TRBJ1-5	once	CASSFPGQEDQPQHF	TGTGCCAGCAGTTTTCCCGGACAAGAAGATCAGCCCCAGCATTTT
TRBV5-1	NA	TRBJ1-2	NA	CASSLDPDLYGYTF	TGCGCCAGCAGCTTGGACCCAGATCTCTATGGCTACACCTTC
TRBV6-1	NA	TRBJ1-2	NA	CASSDTGPYGYTF	TGTGCCAGCAGTGATACAGGGCCCTATGGCTACACCTTC
TRBV28	NA	TRBJ1-1	NA	CATTGQTEAFF	TGTGCCACCACAGGACAGACTGAAGCTTTCTTT
TRBV12-3/TRBV12-4	NA	TRBJ1-5	once	CASSPVGDQPQHF	TGTGCCAGCAGCCCGGTTGGAGATCAGCCCCAGCATTTT
TRBV19	NA	TRBJ1-1	NA	CASSPARSDTEAFF	TGTGCCAGTAGCCCGGCACGGAGCGACACTGAAGCTTTCTTT
TRBV6-5	TRBD2	TRBJ2-5	NA	CASSSQRGVETQYF	TGTGCCAGCAGTTCCCAACGGGGGGTAGAGACCCAGTACTTC
TRBV7-9	TRBD1	TRBJ1-1	NA	CASSGRDRGLTEAFF	TGTGCCAGCAGCGGGCGGGACAGGGGGCTGACTGAAGCTTTCTTT
TRBV14	TRBD1	TRBJ1-5	NA	CASSPRQGVNQPQHF	TGTGCCAGCAGCCCCCGACAGGGCGTCAATCAGCCCCAGCATTTT
TRBV5-1	NA	TRBJ1-1	NA	CASSLSGYDTEAFF	TGCGCCAGCAGCTTGTCGGGGTATGACACTGAAGCTTTCTTT
TRBV5-1	TRBD1	TRBJ1-2	few	CASSGQGPLYGYTF	TGCGCCAGCAGCGGACAGGGCCCTCTCTATGGCTACACCTTC
TRBV7-9	TRBD1	TRBJ1-3	NA	CASSLGGTGANSGNTIYF	TGTGCCAGCAGCTTAGGGGGAACAGGGGCGAACTCTGGAAACACCATATATTTT
TRBV6-5	NA	TRBJ1-1	NA	CATSRGKGDGTEAFF	TGTGCCACCTCCCGGGGTAAGGGGGATGGAACTGAAGCTTTCTTT
TRBV6-2/TRBV6-3	NA	TRBJ1-5	once	CASSYGRGYSNQPQHF	TGTGCCAGCAGTTACGGGCGGGGGTATAGCAATCAGCCCCAGCATTTT
TRBV5-8	NA	TRBJ1-5	NA	CASRHTGKVLSNQPQHF	TGTGCCAGCAGACATACAGGGAAGGTCTTAAGCAATCAGCCCCAGCATTTT